A single sample gave rise to the 16 T cell receptor beta chains below, sequenced in a study of T cell clonality in common variable immunodeficiency. The data were produced by immunoSEQ multiplex PCR, yet TCRdb's version contains in-frame clones alone and is incomplete. This sample comprises 40,000 to 60,000 clones, none seen once only. Sequenced input: peripheral blood mononuclear cells. These receptors came from a person aged 18-70 years in good health.

Comment on this clone: The missing CDR3 end, 3 residues past where the read stops, is filled in from the germline J gene. Other nucleotide sequences in the sample specify the same CDR3. The rearrangement joins TRBV18 to TRBJ1-3; TRBD1 is a possible D gene (5 bases). Per germline, CDR1 KGHSH and CDR2 LQKENI. The V end lost 2 bases, the J end lost 4 bases, and 12 bases lay between the germline ends. The CDR3 spans 15 residues. The sequenced CDR3 bases are TGTGCCAGCTCACCAACGACAGTACGCGGAAACACC. Translated: CASSPTTVRGNT. In full, the CDR3 reads CASSPTTVRGNTIYF.

This clone occurred many times. Read sequence stops 3 residues before the CDR3 end, and the germline J gene provides the missing end. The rearrangement uses TRBV5-1 and TRBJ2-3, with 10 bases lining up with TRBD2. CDR3 size: 19 residues. Germline V CDR1 and CDR2: SGHRS, YFSETQ. V dropped 1 base and J dropped 4; count of bases not matched to a gene: 15. CDR3 bases read: TGCGCCAGCAGCTTGATCTCCCGGACTAGCGGATTACCGGCAGATACG. Translated, it gives CASSLISRTSGLPADT. The full CDR3 sequence reads CASSLISRTSGLPADTQYF.

On this clone itself: The read falls 3 residues short of the CDR3 end, and the missing part is taken from the germline J gene. The chain uses TRBV5-1 and TRBJ2-1; D perhaps matches TRBD1 (5 bases). This CDR3 has 17 residues. With 1 base removed from V and 4 bases from J, the gap between germline ends came to 18 bases. The V gene's germline CDR1 is SGHRS and CDR2 YFSETQ. Incomplete CDR3 DNA: TGCGCCAGCAGCTTGCTTGTTCAGGGTGACGCGTACAATGAG. Translated, it gives CASSLLVQGDAYNE. The entire CDR3 reads CASSLLVQGDAYNEQFF.

There are a few counts of this clone. Read sequence stops 3 residues before the CDR3 end, and the germline J gene provides the missing end. The gene calls are TRBV5-1 and TRBJ2-1, with D possibly TRBD1 on 6 matching bases. Germline loops: CDR1 SGHRS, CDR2 YFSETQ. The V gene lost 4 bases and the J gene lost 1 base, with 12 bases spanning the gap. The CDR3 runs 15 residues. The CDR3 loop is CASSGTLESYNEQFF. The DNA read from the CDR3 is TGCGCCAGCAGCGGGACACTAGAGTCCTACAATGAG.

This clone was detected many times. The sequence runs out 3 residues before the end of the CDR3; the remainder is reconstructed from the germline J gene. The chain carries TRBV7-2 and TRBJ2-7, with 7 bases fitting TRBD2. The CDR3 contains 15 residues. Germline CDR1 is SGHTA and CDR2 is FQGNSA. J lost 3 bases, V lost 1 base, and 6 bases had no gene match. CDR3 DNA, as far as it was read: TGTGCCAGCAGCTTAGTGGGGGGGGAGGACTACGAG. It encodes CASSLVGGEDYE. The full CDR3 reads CASSLVGGEDYEQYF.

This clone came up many times. The DNA ends 3 residues before the CDR3 does, and the rest of the CDR3 is filled in from the germline J gene. The chain couples TRBV20-1 to TRBJ1-6; TRBD1 is a possible D gene (5 bases). The CDR3 sequence is 17 residues long. V was shortened by 3 bases and J by 7 bases, with 22 bases between the two germline ends. Germline V lookup: CDR1 DFQATT, CDR2 SNEGSKA (reference sequence). This CDR3 is CSASPRGSPFSNSPLHF. The sequenced part of the CDR3 DNA is TGCAGTGCTAGTCCGCGGGGCAGTCCTTTTTCAAATTCACCC.

To note about this clone: Read sequence stops 3 residues before the CDR3 end, and the germline J gene provides the missing end. The chain joins TRBV7-2 to TRBJ1-2, with 10 bases fitting TRBD1. The CDR3 is made up of 15 amino acids. Per the germline V gene, CDR1 is SGHTA and CDR2 is FQGNSA. The DNA read from the CDR3 is TGTGCCAGCAGCTCCGGCACGGGACAGGGGAACGGC. Its protein is CASSSGTGQGNG. In full, the CDR3 is CASSSGTGQGNGYTF.

This clone has at least ten counts. From the germline J gene comes the end of the CDR3, since the read stops 3 residues before it. This chain joins TRBV7-3 and TRBJ2-5; D is possibly TRBD1 (6 bases). Trimming left V 5 bases short and J 7 bases short, with 17 bases between. The CDR3 extends over 14 amino acids. The germline gives CDR1 SGHTA, CDR2 FQGTGA. The CDR3 DNA, read in part, is TGTGCCAGCAGCGGATTAGGGGGAATTGGGACC. Translated: CASSGLGGIGT. Given in full, the CDR3 is CASSGLGGIGTQYF. The full variable domain, its missing parts supplied by reference TRBV7-3 and TRBJ2-5, is GAGVSQTPSNKVTEKGKYVELRCDPISGHTALYWYRQSLGQGPEFLIYFQGTGAADDSGLPNDRFFAVRPEGSVSTLKIQRTERGDSAVYLCASSGLGGIGTQYFGPGTRLLVL.

There are many counts of this clone. Read coverage stops 3 residues before the CDR3 terminus; the germline J gene supplies the remainder. The chain joins TRBV19 to TRBJ2-5; 7 bases fit TRBD2. The CDR3 sequence is 15 residues long. The germline CDR1 and CDR2 sequences are LNHDA and SQIVND (reference sequence). Trimming took 5 bases from V and 4 from J; bases not matched to a gene: 10. The part of the CDR3 DNA that was read is TGTGCCAGTAGTTTTTTTGGGGGGGGGTTAGAGACC. Translation: CASSFFGGGLET. The full CDR3 is CASSFFGGGLETQYF.

This clone was counted ten times or more. The CDR3 protein is CASRISGGLSGELFF. The sequenced part of the CDR3 DNA is TGTGCCAGCAGAATTAGCGGGGGTCTTTCCGGGGAG. The V and J genes are TRBV7-6 and TRBJ2-2; 9 bases align to TRBD2. Read data end 3 residues before the CDR3 end; the end is taken from the germline J gene. Germline lookup yields CDR1 SGHVS and CDR2 FNYEAQ. V was pared by 6 bases and J by 6 bases, with 8 bases of the junction left unmatched. CDR3 size: 15 residues.

In its sample, this clone was seen many times. Partial CDR3 DNA: TGTGCCAGCAGCTTGGCCGCGGGGGACCAAGAGACC. Translation gives CASSLAAGDQET. The whole CDR3 is CASSLAAGDQETQYF. This chain uses TRBV5-6 with TRBJ2-5; 7 bases agree with TRBD2. The read ends 3 residues before the CDR3 terminus; that terminus is restored from the germline J gene. The CDR3 runs 15 residues. V lost 0 bases and J lost 0; bases outside the gene matches: 2. Per the germline V gene, CDR1 is SGHDT and CDR2 is YYEEEE.

By sample share, this clone is medium-sized. The sequence runs out 3 residues before the end of the CDR3; the remainder is reconstructed from the germline J gene. V gene TRBV20-1 combines with J gene TRBJ2-3, with TRBD2 matching 7 bases. CDR3 length equals 15 residues. J gave up 6 bases and V 2 bases, and 11 bases lay outside the gene matches. In germline, CDR1 is DFQATT, CDR2 SNEGSKA (reference sequence). Incomplete CDR3 DNA: TGCAGTGCTAGACTTACCCCGGGACTAACCGATACG. As protein: CSARLTPGLTDT. The entire CDR3 is CSARLTPGLTDTQYF.

Ten or more counts support this clone. Read coverage stops 3 residues before the CDR3 terminus; the germline J gene supplies the remainder. The genes are TRBV18 and TRBJ1-5; no firm D call. CDR3 length equals 12 residues. Per the germline V gene, CDR1 is KGHSH and CDR2 is LQKENI. Trimming took off 4 bases at V and 2 bases at J, with 3 bases between the two ends. The CDR3 loop is CASSQGNQPQHF. The part of the CDR3 DNA that was read is TGTGCCAGCTCACAGGGCAATCAGCCC.

Regarding this clone: The CDR3 goes on 3 residues after the read ends, and that part is filled in from the germline J gene. V is TRBV29-1 and J is TRBJ2-1; 9 bases map to TRBD2. The CDR3 length is 14 residues. CDR1 is SQVTM, CDR2 ANQGSEA, per germline. J was trimmed by 6 bases and V by 6 bases; bases with no gene match: 9. Partial CDR3 DNA: TGCAGCGTGGGGAGGGCGGGGGGGCCCAATGAG. Residues: CSVGRAGGPNE. The full CDR3 sequence reads CSVGRAGGPNEQFF.

At least ten counts were recorded for this clone. The read stops 3 residues short of the end of the CDR3; the missing end is completed from the germline J gene. J is TRBJ1-2 and V is TRBV7-2; D possibly corresponds to TRBD1 (5 bases). With 3 bases removed from V and 1 base from J, the gap between germline ends came to 6 bases. The CDR3 loop spans 13 amino acids. CDR1 SGHTA and CDR2 FQGNSA come from the germline V gene. CDR3 in amino acids: CASSFRDNYGYTF. The part of the CDR3 DNA that was read is TGTGCCAGCAGCTTCAGGGATAACTATGGC. Complete variable domain (other parts from reference TRBV7-2 and TRBJ1-2): GAGVSQSPSNKVTEKGKDVELRCDPISGHTALYWYRQSLGQGLEFLIYFQGNSAPDKSGLPSDRFSAERTGGSVSTLTIQRTQQEDSAVYLCASSFRDNYGYTFGSGTRLTVV.

This clone has a count of ten or more. CDR3 DNA (partial): TGTGCCAGTAGTATTCTAGGTGGCCCGGGCAATGAG. This gives the protein CASSILGGPGNE. The whole CDR3 region reads CASSILGGPGNEQFF. The V gene is TRBV19, the J gene TRBJ2-1; D uncertain. The sequence runs out 3 residues before the end of the CDR3; the remainder is reconstructed from the germline J gene. CDR1 and CDR2 from the germline V gene are LNHDA and SQIVND (reference sequence). CDR3 size: 15 residues. Trimming took 3 bases from V and 6 from J, leaving 15 bases between them.